This T cell receptor (beta chain) was captured by sequencing in a study of OX40 agonist ivuxolimab in advanced cancers. Study as a whole: Participants, 65% to 85% male, averaged approximately 56 years of age, ranging from 23 to 79. Three patients responded partially, comprising one with hepatocellular carcinoma and two with cutaneous melanoma.

CDR3 length equals 11 residues. In germline, CDR1 is KGHSH, CDR2 LQKENI. The V and J ends lost 2 bases and 16 bases respectively, with 11 bases between them. Profiling relied on immunoSEQ multiplex PCR, and the TCRdb table lists in-frame clones only, not all of them. The data hold around 56,000 clones, with 82% observed a single time. The TCR comes from an adult with an advanced solid tumor such as melanoma, head and neck, liver or kidney cancer. The chain uses TRBV18 and TRBJ1-4; D ambiguous. Specimen: CD4+ or CD8+ T cells sorted from blood, collected in a trial of the OX40 agonist ivuxolimab. The CDR3 DNA reads as TGTGCCAGCTCACCAAAAGTTGTAGAGTTTTTT. Translating gives CASSPKVVEFF.